This T cell receptor beta chain was profiled in a study of spatial heterogeneity in lung cancer. Study-wide results and limits: Expanded intratumoral alpha and beta TCR counts tracked tumor mutation counts.

As for time point: sample taken at primary tumor resection. In each case, whole RNA from tumor, nontumor lung or frozen PBMC was sequenced unsorted. Using its own MiXCR run on the 5' RACE reads, TCRdb lists one record per CDR3 protein. In the table there are more than 1,500 distinct CDR3 sequences, 13% of which are singletons. By share, this clonotype ranks as medium-sized (0.01 to 0.1%). Its antigen remains unknown. This CDR3 spans 14 amino acids. Germline CDR1 is MDHEN and CDR2 is SYDVKM. The V gene lost 5 bases and the J gene lost 3 bases, with 11 bases spanning the gap. The J gene is TRBJ1-5, the V gene TRBV28, with a weak D call TRBD1 (5 bases). The source material was lung tumor tissue, sampled at surgery. The TCR was taken from a male donor with early-stage non-small cell lung cancer. DNA of the CDR3: TGTGCCAGCAGTCCAATGGGGGACAATCAGCCCCAGCATTTT. It codes for CASSPMGDNQPQHF. Variable domain in full (rest from reference TRBV28 and TRBJ1-5): DVKVTQSSRYLVKRTGEKVFLECVQDMDHENMFWYRQDPGLGLRLIYFSYDVKMKEKGDIPEGYSVSREKKERFSLILESASTNQTSMYLCASSPMGDNQPQHFGDGTRLSIL.